These T cell receptor beta chains were read from a single sample in a study of T cell repertoires in cytomegalovirus infection. Each CDR3 protein is one row after TCRdb ran MiXCR on the reads. The sample holds fewer than 200,000 distinct CDR3 sequences, more than 9% seen once. Source material: PBMCs. Every receptor here comes from a human donor in good health (CMV status not recorded). Some clones in this sample may be carry-over from other donors' samples. The CDR3 runs from the conserved cysteine through the conserved F or W. A D gene is named only where the DNA matches it firmly. Size is omitted from some rows. Given values are once, few, many or a class for expanded clones.

V gene	J gene	D gene	clone size	CDR3 DNA	CDR3 protein
TRBV2	TRBJ2-1	.	.	TGTGCCAGCACGAGAAGGTCGTTCTTGAATGAGCAGTTCTTC	CASTRRSFLNEQFF
TRBV18	TRBJ2-3	TRBD2	few	TGTGCCAGCTCACCGAGGCGGGAGCTGACAGATACGCAGTATTTT	CASSPRRELTDTQYF
TRBV19	TRBJ2-7	.	many	TGTGCCAGTAGTATAGATCACCGTCGACAGTCACAAAAAACCTACGAGCAGTACTTC	CASSIDHRRQSQKTYEQYF
TRBV7-2	TRBJ1-1	.	many	TGTGCCAGCAGCGCTAAGTGGACAGATGAAGCTTTCTTT	CASSAKWTDEAFF
TRBV19	TRBJ2-1	.	many	TGTGCCAGTAGTCGAATTGGACAGGGACTATCCTACAATGAGCAGTTCTTC	CASSRIGQGLSYNEQFF
TRBV28	TRBJ2-4	TRBD1	few	TGTGCCAGCAGTTTACACGGGACAGGGCGGTCCATTCAGTACTTC	CASSLHGTGRSIQYF
TRBV2	TRBJ2-7	.	few	TGTGCCAGCAGGACGCGGGTCGCGGTTCTATTC	CASRTRVAVLF
TRBV7-2	TRBJ1-5	TRBD1	many	TGTGCCAGCAGTCGGGACAGTCAGGGCAATCAGCCCCAGCATTTT	CASSRDSQGNQPQHF
TRBV6-2/TRBV6-3	TRBJ1-1	.	few	TGTGCCAGCAGCAAACGGGCAGGGACCACTGAAGCTTTCTTT	CASSKRAGTTEAFF
TRBV7-2	TRBJ2-3	TRBD2	many	TGTGCCAGCAGCTTCTCGACTAGCGGGGGGGCAGATACGCAGTATTTT	CASSFSTSGGADTQYF
TRBV5-1	TRBJ1-1	TRBD1	many	TGCGCCAGCAGCGCGTCCGGGACAGGATCCCGTATCACTGAAGCTTTCTTT	CASSASGTGSRITEAFF
TRBV6-6	TRBJ2-7	TRBD1	.	TGTGCCAGCAGTTACCGGGACAGGGGCTACGAGCAGTACTTC	CASSYRDRGYEQYF
TRBV12-3/TRBV12-4	TRBJ2-5	.	many	TGTGCCAGCAGTTACATTGCAGGGGAGACCCAGTACTTC	CASSYIAGETQYF
TRBV7-2	TRBJ1-1	TRBD1	many	TGTGCCAGCAGCCGTCGGGACAGCTTAGGCACTGAAGCTTTCTTT	CASSRRDSLGTEAFF
TRBV14	TRBJ2-2	TRBD2	.	TGTGCCAGCAGCCAATTACCCGCCGGGACTAGCGGAAACACCGGGGTGCTGTTTTTT	CASSQLPAGTSGNTGVLFF
TRBV9	TRBJ2-6	TRBD1	.	TGTGCCAGCAGCGCCGCCCTCGTACAGGACAGGGGAACTGGGGCCAACGTCCTGACTTTC	CASSAALVQDRGTGANVLTF
TRBV28	TRBJ2-1	TRBD2	many	TGTGCCAGCAGCCAGAGGGCTAGCGGGAGGCACAATGAGCAGTTCTTC	CASSQRASGRHNEQFF
TRBV7-9	TRBJ2-5	.	few	TGTGCCAGCCGGTCATCAGAGACCCAGTACTTC	CASRSSETQYF
TRBV5-1	TRBJ2-5	.	.	TGCGCCAGCAGTGGAGCGGGCGAGGAGACCCAGTACTTC	CASSGAGEETQYF
TRBV18	TRBJ1-6	TRBD1	.	TGTGCCAGCTCACCGTTGCCGGGACAGTCCCTTGCGATAGACTCACCCCTCCACTTT	CASSPLPGQSLAIDSPLHF
TRBV20-1	TRBJ2-1	TRBD2	many	TGCAGTGCTCCTTACCCAGGCGGGGGGGCCAGCAATGAGCAGTTCTTC	CSAPYPGGGASNEQFF
TRBV28	TRBJ1-5	.	few	TGTGCCAGCAGTCCCCCGCAGGGGTCCAGCAATCAGCCCCAGCATTTT	CASSPPQGSSNQPQHF
TRBV6-6	TRBJ2-7	.	few	TGTGCCAGCAACTTCCGGGTCTCCTTCCTCGAGCAGTACTTC	CASNFRVSFLEQYF
TRBV11-2	TRBJ1-2	.	.	TGTGCCAGCAGTCCAGGGCTCAACTGGGGCTACACCTTC	CASSPGLNWGYTF
TRBV5-8	TRBJ2-3	TRBD2	.	TGTGCCAGCAGCCCAGGACTAGCTATCGGCACAGATACGCAGTATTTT	CASSPGLAIGTDTQYF
TRBV7-2	TRBJ2-3	TRBD2	.	TGTGCCAGCAGCTTAAGTGGCGGGGGGCATGGAGATACGCAGTATTTT	CASSLSGGGHGDTQYF
TRBV18	TRBJ2-7	TRBD1	.	TGTGCCAGCTCACCGGGACAGGGGGCTGAGGAGCAGTACTTC	CASSPGQGAEEQYF
TRBV12-3/TRBV12-4	TRBJ1-5	.	many	TGTGCCAGCAGTGGGGTTGGTAGGGGCAATCAGCCCCAGCATTTT	CASSGVGRGNQPQHF
TRBV12-3/TRBV12-4	TRBJ1-3	.	many	TGTGCCAGCAGTCGAGCCGCCTTCGGAAACACCATATATTTT	CASSRAAFGNTIYF
TRBV27	TRBJ2-2	TRBD2	many	TGTGCCAGCAGTTCGGGAGGGAACACCGGGGAGCTGTTTTTT	CASSSGGNTGELFF
TRBV7-2	TRBJ2-1	TRBD1	few	TGTGCCAGCAGCTTCCGACAGGGGTATTACAATGAGCAGTTCTTC	CASSFRQGYYNEQFF
TRBV24-1	TRBJ2-1	.	few	TGTGCCACCAGTGATTTCAAGGGGGAAGACAATGAGCAGTTCTTC	CATSDFKGEDNEQFF
TRBV7-9	TRBJ2-5	TRBD1	many	TGTGCCAGCAAAGGCAGGGGGCAAGAGACCCAGTACTTC	CASKGRGQETQYF
TRBV28	TRBJ1-2	.	.	TGTGCCAGCAGGTCAACGGAAAAAACCTATGGCTACACCTTC	CASRSTEKTYGYTF
TRBV20-1	TRBJ2-1	TRBD2	.	TGCAGTGCTAGACGACTAGCGGGCAATGAGCAGTTCTTC	CSARRLAGNEQFF
TRBV7-2	TRBJ1-2	.	many	TGTGCCAGCAGCTTTAGCCAGGGAGATGGCTACACCTTC	CASSFSQGDGYTF
TRBV4-2	TRBJ1-6	TRBD1	many	TGTGCCAGCAGCCCCAATCCGGGGACAGAAAATTCACCCCTCCACTTT	CASSPNPGTENSPLHF
TRBV2	TRBJ1-5	.	many	TGTGCCAGCAGTGAAACAAGAAGCAATCAGCCCCAGCATTTT	CASSETRSNQPQHF
TRBV27	TRBJ1-5	.	.	TGTGCCAGTAGCCGGTATAGCAATCAGCCCCAGCATTTT	CASSRYSNQPQHF
TRBV28	TRBJ2-5	TRBD1	many	TGTGCCAGCAGACGTGGACAGGAAGGCTTTGAGACCCAGTACTTC	CASRRGQEGFETQYF
TRBV7-2	TRBJ2-1	TRBD2	many	TGTGCCAGCAGCGCTATAGGACTAGCCCAAAAAAAAGGGAATGAGCAGTTCTTC	CASSAIGLAQKKGNEQFF
TRBV30	TRBJ2-3	.	.	TGTGCCTGCCCTGTGGGGGATACGCAGTATTTT	CACPVGDTQYF
TRBV7-2	TRBJ2-3	.	many	TGTGCCAGCAGCTTAGATCTCGGGGAGACAGATACGCAGTATTTT	CASSLDLGETDTQYF
TRBV7-8	TRBJ2-2	TRBD2	many	TGTGCCAGCAGCCAGAGCGGGACGAACACCGGGGAGCTGTTTTTT	CASSQSGTNTGELFF
TRBV5-6	TRBJ2-6	.	many	TGTGCCAGCAGCTTGGGGAGGGACCATCACGGGGCCAACGTCCTGACTTTC	CASSLGRDHHGANVLTF
TRBV7-2	TRBJ2-7	.	many	TGTGCCAGCAGCCTATGGGGGGAGCTCAGGGAGCAGTACTTC	CASSLWGELREQYF
TRBV28	TRBJ2-7	.	few	TGTGCCAGCCACCCCCGGGAGAGTTCCTACGAGCAGTACTTC	CASHPRESSYEQYF
TRBV11-2	TRBJ2-7	TRBD2	many	TGTGCCAGCAGCTTACGGCGGGAGGGATATGTATACGAGCAGTACTTC	CASSLRREGYVYEQYF
TRBV20-1	TRBJ2-7	.	.	TGCAGTGCTAGAGTTTCCGGGGGCTCGGCGGGGTCCCTCTACGAGCAGTACTTC	CSARVSGGSAGSLYEQYF
TRBV6-2/TRBV6-3	TRBJ2-1	TRBD1	many	TGTGCCAGCAGTTACTCGACCAGGACAGGGGGCTACAATGAGCAGTTCTTC	CASSYSTRTGGYNEQFF
TRBV7-2	TRBJ1-1	.	many	TGTGCCAGCAGCTTAACGGGGGAAACTGAAGCTTTCTTT	CASSLTGETEAFF
TRBV7-2	TRBJ1-1	TRBD1	many	TGTGCCAGCAGCTTAGGACTTCCCGGGACAGGTGAAGCTTTCTTT	CASSLGLPGTGEAFF
TRBV7-2	TRBJ2-7	.	many	TGTGCCAGCAGCTTAGCGTTCGGCGGTTTGTACGAGCAGTACTTC	CASSLAFGGLYEQYF
TRBV12-3/TRBV12-4	TRBJ2-7	TRBD2	many	TGTGCCAGCAGCCACGGACTAGCGGGGGACTACGAGCAGTACTTC	CASSHGLAGDYEQYF